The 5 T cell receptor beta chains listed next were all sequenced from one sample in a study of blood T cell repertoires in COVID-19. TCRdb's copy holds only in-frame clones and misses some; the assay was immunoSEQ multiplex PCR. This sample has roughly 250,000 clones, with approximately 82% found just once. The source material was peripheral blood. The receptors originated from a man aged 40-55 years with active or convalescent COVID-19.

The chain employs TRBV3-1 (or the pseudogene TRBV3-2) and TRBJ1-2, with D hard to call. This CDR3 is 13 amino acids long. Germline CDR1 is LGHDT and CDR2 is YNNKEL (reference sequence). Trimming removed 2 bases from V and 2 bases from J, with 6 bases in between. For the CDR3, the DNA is TGTGCCAGCAGCCAACAGGTCAACTATGGCTACACCTTC. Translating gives CASSQQVNYGYTF.

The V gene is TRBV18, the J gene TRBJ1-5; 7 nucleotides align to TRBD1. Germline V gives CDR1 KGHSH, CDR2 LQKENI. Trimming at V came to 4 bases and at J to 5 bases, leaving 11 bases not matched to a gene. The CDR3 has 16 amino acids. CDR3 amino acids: CASSLLPGQVYQPQHF. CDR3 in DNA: TGTGCCAGCTCACTACTTCCCGGACAGGTCTATCAGCCCCAGCATTTT.

The CDR3 bases are TGTGCCAGCTCACTGACAGACAACTACGAGCAGTACTTC. Its translation is CASSLTDNYEQYF. The V call is TRBV18, the J call TRBJ2-7, with TRBD1 as a possible D gene (5 bases). From germline, CDR1 is KGHSH and CDR2 LQKENI. The CDR3 extends over 13 amino acids. Trimming took 4 bases from V and 3 from J, leaving 10 bases between them.

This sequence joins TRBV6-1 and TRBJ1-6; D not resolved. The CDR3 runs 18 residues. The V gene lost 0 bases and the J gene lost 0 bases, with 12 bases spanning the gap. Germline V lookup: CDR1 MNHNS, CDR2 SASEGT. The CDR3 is CASSEATYTNSYNSPLHF. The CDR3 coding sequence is TGTGCCAGCAGTGAAGCTACCTACACTAACTCCTATAATTCACCCCTCCACTTT.

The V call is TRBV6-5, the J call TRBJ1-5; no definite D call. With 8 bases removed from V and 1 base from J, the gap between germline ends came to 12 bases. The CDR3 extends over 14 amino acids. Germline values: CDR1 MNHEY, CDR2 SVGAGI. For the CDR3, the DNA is TGTGCCAGCGCGTTCTCCGAAAGCAATCAGCCCCAGCATTTT. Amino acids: CASAFSESNQPQHF.